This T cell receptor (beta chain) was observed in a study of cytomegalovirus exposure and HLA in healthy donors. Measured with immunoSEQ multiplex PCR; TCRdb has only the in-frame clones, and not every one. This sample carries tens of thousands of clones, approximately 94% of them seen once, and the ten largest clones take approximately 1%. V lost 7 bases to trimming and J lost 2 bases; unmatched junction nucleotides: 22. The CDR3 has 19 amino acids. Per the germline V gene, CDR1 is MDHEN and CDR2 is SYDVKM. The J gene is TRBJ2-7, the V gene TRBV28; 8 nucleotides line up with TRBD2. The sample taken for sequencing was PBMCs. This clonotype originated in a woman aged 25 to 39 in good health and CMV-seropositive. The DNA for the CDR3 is TGTGCCAGCACCGAGGCGGGGGTTCGCGTTAGCGGGGCCACCTACGAGCAGTACTTC. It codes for CASTEAGVRVSGATYEQYF.